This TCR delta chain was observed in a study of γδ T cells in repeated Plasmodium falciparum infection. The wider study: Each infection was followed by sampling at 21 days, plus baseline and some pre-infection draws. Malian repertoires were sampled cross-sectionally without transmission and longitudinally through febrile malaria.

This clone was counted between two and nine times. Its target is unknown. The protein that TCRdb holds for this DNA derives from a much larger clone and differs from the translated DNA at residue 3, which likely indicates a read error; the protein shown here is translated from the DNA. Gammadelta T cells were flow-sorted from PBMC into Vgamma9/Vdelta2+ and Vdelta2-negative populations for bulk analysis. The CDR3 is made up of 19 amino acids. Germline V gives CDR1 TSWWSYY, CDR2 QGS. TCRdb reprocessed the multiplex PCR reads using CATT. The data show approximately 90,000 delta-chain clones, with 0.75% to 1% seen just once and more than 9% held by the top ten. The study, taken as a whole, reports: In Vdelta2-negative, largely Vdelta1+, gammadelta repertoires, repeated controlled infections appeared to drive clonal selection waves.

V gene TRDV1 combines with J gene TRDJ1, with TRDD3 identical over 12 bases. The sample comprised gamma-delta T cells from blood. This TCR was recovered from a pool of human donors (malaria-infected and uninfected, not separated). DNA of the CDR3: TGTGCTTTTGGGGAACGTATCCTTTTGTACTGGGGGATACAGGGAGAACTCATCTTT. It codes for CAFGERILLYWGIQGELIF.